Listed below are T cell receptor beta chains from one sample, sequenced in a study of T cells in localized non-small cell lung cancer. The method was immunoSEQ multiplex PCR; TCRdb's version includes in-frame clones alone and lacks a portion of them. The table has under 35,000 clones, roughly 86% seen once. The sample consisted of peripheral blood mononuclear cells, taken before any cancer treatment. These receptors originate from a woman aged 40-70 years with stage III lung adenocarcinoma. CDR3s include the opening cysteine and the closing phenylalanine or tryptophan. A D gene is named only where the DNA matches it firmly.

length	V	D	J	CDR3	DNA
14	TRBV18	-	TRBJ1-6	CASSPDSNNSPLHF	TGTGCCAGCTCGCCCGACTCCAATAATTCACCCCTCCACTTT
16	TRBV25-1	-	TRBJ2-5	CASSGPPRVRQETQYF	TGTGCCAGCAGTGGCCCCCCTAGGGTACGCCAAGAGACCCAGTACTTC
18	TRBV2	-	TRBJ2-2	CASKVSLLRGKNTGELFF	TGTGCCAGCAAGGTCTCCCTCCTCCGGGGTAAGAACACCGGGGAGCTGTTTTTT
12	TRBV5-1	-	TRBJ2-5	CASSPNQETQYF	TGCGCCAGCAGCCCCAACCAAGAGACCCAGTACTTC
14	TRBV11-3	-	TRBJ2-7	CASSLGGDRDEQYF	TGTGCCAGCAGCTTAGGAGGGGATCGGGACGAGCAGTACTTC
13	TRBV7-6	-	TRBJ1-5	CASSFTLNQPQHF	TGTGCCAGCAGCTTTACCCTAAATCAGCCCCAGCATTTT
12	TRBV28	-	TRBJ2-7	CASSLQNYEQYF	TGTGCCAGCAGTTTACAAAATTACGAGCAGTACTTC
13	TRBV30	TRBD1	TRBJ2-7	CAWGTGTNYEQYF	TGTGCCTGGGGGACAGGGACCAACTACGAGCAGTACTTC
13	TRBV18	TRBD1	TRBJ1-1	CASSGTGGTEAFF	TGTGCCAGCTCTGGGACAGGGGGCACTGAAGCTTTCTTT
14	TRBV9	TRBD1	TRBJ1-1	CASSAGQGHTEAFF	TGTGCCAGCAGCGCGGGACAGGGACACACTGAAGCTTTCTTT
15	TRBV30	TRBD1	TRBJ2-2	CAWNMGQRNTGELFF	TGTGCCTGGAATATGGGACAGCGAAACACCGGGGAGCTGTTTTTT
14	TRBV11-2	-	TRBJ1-2	CASSLERQAGGYTF	TGTGCCAGCAGCTTAGAACGACAGGCGGGTGGCTACACCTTC
14	TRBV29-1	-	TRBJ2-7	CSVLTWADAYEQYF	TGCAGCGTTCTCACTTGGGCGGACGCCTACGAGCAGTACTTC
13	TRBV30	-	TRBJ1-1	CAWRGGSNTEAFF	TGTGCCTGGCGGGGCGGCTCGAACACTGAAGCTTTCTTT
16	TRBV6-6	-	TRBJ1-4	CASSYSIGQGRKKLFF	TGTGCCAGCAGTTACTCGATAGGCCAGGGGAGGAAAAAACTGTTTTTT
13	TRBV5-1	TRBD1	TRBJ2-7	CASSPGQFYEQYF	TGCGCCAGCAGTCCGGGACAGTTCTACGAGCAGTACTTC
13	TRBV18	-	TRBJ1-1	CASSPGSVTEAFF	TGTGCCAGCTCACCAGGTTCCGTCACTGAAGCTTTCTTT
14	TRBV2	-	TRBJ1-5	CASSIRGNNQPQHF	TGTGCCAGCAGTATAAGGGGGAACAATCAGCCCCAGCATTTT
16	TRBV5-1	-	TRBJ1-1	CASSLGVGSMNTEDFF	TGCGCCAGCAGCTTGGGAGTCGGCTCTATGAACACTGAAGATTTCTTT
15	TRBV5-4	-	TRBJ2-7	CASSLRSGEAYEQYF	TGTGCCAGCAGCTTGAGATCAGGGGAAGCCTACGAGCAGTACTTC
14	TRBV15	-	TRBJ1-2	CATRSQGRDYGYTF	TGTGCCACCAGATCACAGGGCCGAGACTATGGCTACACCTTC
15	TRBV7-9	-	TRBJ1-5	CASSLGQGSNQPQHF	TGTGCCAGCAGCTTAGGGCAAGGGTCCAATCAGCCCCAGCATTTT
14	TRBV5-1	-	TRBJ1-1	CASRPVGGNTEAFF	TGCGCCAGCAGGCCCGTGGGGGGGAACACTGAAGCTTTCTTT